This T cell receptor beta chain was captured in a study of T cell responses to AZD1222 COVID-19 vaccine. Study-wide findings and caveats: When two AZD1222 doses had been given, Spike-specific TCR breadth and depth rose.

Clones were sequenced by immunoSEQ multiplex PCR, and TCRdb holds only the in-frame ones, with some missing. The repertoire includes 100,000 to 150,000 clones, more than 85% of them detected once, and about 1.9% sits in the top ten. The table lists this clone with a few counts. Its antigen is still unknown. Per germline, CDR1 ENHRY and CDR2 SYGVKD. The length of the CDR3 is 13 residues. V was cut by 3 bases and J by 5 bases, with 7 bases left in between. Sample: peripheral blood, taken 28 days after the second AZD1222 dose. The chain uses TRBV10-3 and TRBJ1-4, with D hard to call. The sequence came from an adult who received the AZD1222 COVID-19 vaccine. The CDR3 DNA follows: TGTGCCATCAGTGACAGACCGAATGAAAAACTGTTTTTT. This codes for CAISDRPNEKLFF.